This note documents a single T cell receptor (beta chain) sequence. Its antigen is not identified. The data are from a study of radiotherapy plus CTLA-4 blockade in lung cancer. Study at large: Disease control was seen in 31% of patients, objective responses in 15% to 20%.

Assay: immunoSEQ multiplex PCR; the TCRdb copy retains only in-frame clones and omits some. The repertoire has 40,000 to 45,000 clones, around 75% of them found once; the top ten carry around a tenth. This CDR3 has 15 amino acids. J gave up 4 bases and V 4 bases, and 8 bases lay outside the gene matches. Germline V gene data show CDR1 as KGHSH and CDR2 as LQKENI. Notes on the study in general: Alongside interferon-beta, early blood T cell clone dynamics were reportedly the best predictor of response. Among blood TCR repertoires after radiotherapy plus ipilimumab, tumor-derived clones expanded.

Focal radiation with ipilimumab CTLA-4 blockade was given to patients with chemo-refractory metastatic non-small-cell lung cancer. This specimen was peripheral blood, taken from a patient treated with radiotherapy plus ipilimumab. The TCR originated in a human donor with non-small cell lung cancer who had stable disease on radiotherapy plus ipilimumab. This chain joins TRBV18 and TRBJ2-7; 9 bases map to TRBD1. CDR3 region: CASSQTRDREYEQYF. The CDR3 DNA sequence: TGTGCCAGCTCACAAACTCGGGACAGGGAGTACGAGCAGTACTTC.